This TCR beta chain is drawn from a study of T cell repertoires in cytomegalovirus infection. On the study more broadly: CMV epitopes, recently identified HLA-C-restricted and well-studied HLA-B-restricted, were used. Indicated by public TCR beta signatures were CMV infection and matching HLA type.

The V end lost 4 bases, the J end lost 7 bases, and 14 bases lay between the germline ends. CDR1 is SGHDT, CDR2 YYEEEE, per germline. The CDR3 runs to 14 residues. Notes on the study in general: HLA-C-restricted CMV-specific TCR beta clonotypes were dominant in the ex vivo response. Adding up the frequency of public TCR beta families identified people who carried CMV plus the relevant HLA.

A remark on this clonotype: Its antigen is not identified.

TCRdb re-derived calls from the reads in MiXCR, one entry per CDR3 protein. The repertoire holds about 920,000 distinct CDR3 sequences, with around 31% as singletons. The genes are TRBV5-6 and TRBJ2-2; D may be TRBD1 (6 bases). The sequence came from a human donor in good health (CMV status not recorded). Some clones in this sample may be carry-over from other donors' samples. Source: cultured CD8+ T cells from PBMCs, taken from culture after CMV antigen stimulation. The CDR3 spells CASSPTGWFGELFF. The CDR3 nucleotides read TGTGCCAGCAGCCCGACAGGCTGGTTCGGGGAGCTGTTTTTT.